This TCR beta chain was sequenced for a study of blood T cell repertoires in COVID-19. The overall study: COVID-19 samples, acute and convalescent, were from the United States, Italy and Spain. T cells, B-cell-depleted T cells, or PBMCs provided the cDNA or gDNA that served as material.

Membership in each cohort depended on participant-reported clinical history. Trimming took 3 bases from V and 3 from J; bases not matched to a gene: 7. CDR1 GTSNPN and CDR2 SVGIG come from the germline V gene (reference sequence). The CDR3 is 14 amino acids. The repertoire was sequenced with immunoSEQ multiplex PCR; TCRdb's copy has only in-frame clones and lacks some. The data contain hundreds of thousands of clones, around 91% of them singletons. The TCR was taken from a man in his thirties or forties who had recovered from COVID-19. V usage is TRBV30 and J usage is TRBJ2-5; TRBD2 matches at 7 bases. Sequenced input: PBMCs or T cells enriched from blood (not recorded which). The DNA for the CDR3 is TGTGCCTGGAGGGGAACGGGAGGTAAAGAGACCCAGTACTTC. Translated: CAWRGTGGKETQYF.